The rows below give T cell receptor beta chains drawn from one sample of a study of blood T cells in healthy people across ages. TCRdb re-called the 5' RACE reads with MiXCR, one entry per CDR3 protein. The table records about 1.5 million distinct CDR3 sequences, less than 45% of them present only once. The material sequenced was blood. The receptors stem from a woman younger than 35 in good health. CDR3s include the opening cysteine and the closing phenylalanine or tryptophan. A D gene is named only where the DNA matches it firmly. Rows give clone size only sometimes, using once, few, many, or a class for an expanded clone.

cdr3_aa: CASSAGDFRTGELFF; cdr3_nt: TGTGCCAGCAGTGCGGGGGACTTCCGGACCGGGGAGCTGTTTTTT; clone_size: -; j_call: TRBJ2-2; v_call: TRBV25-1; d_call: -
cdr3_aa: CASHTGNQPQHF; cdr3_nt: TGTGCCAGCCATACAGGGAATCAGCCCCAGCATTTT; clone_size: -; j_call: TRBJ1-5; v_call: TRBV10-3; d_call: -
cdr3_aa: CSGGDSPNYGYTF; cdr3_nt: TGCAGTGGGGGGGACAGCCCTAACTATGGCTACACCTTC; clone_size: once; j_call: TRBJ1-2; v_call: TRBV20-1; d_call: TRBD1
cdr3_aa: CASSLASKDGGNIQYF; cdr3_nt: TGTGCCAGCAGCTTGGCCTCGAAAGACGGCGGAAACATTCAGTACTTC; clone_size: few; j_call: TRBJ2-4; v_call: TRBV5-4; d_call: -
cdr3_aa: CASSPSGSSCNEQFF; cdr3_nt: TGCGCCAGCAGCCCTAGCGGGTCCTCCTGCAATGAGCAGTTCTTC; clone_size: -; j_call: TRBJ2-1; v_call: TRBV4-1; d_call: TRBD2
cdr3_aa: CASSFPGIISGNTIYF; cdr3_nt: TGTGCCAGCAGCTTTCCTGGGATCATCTCTGGAAACACCATATATTTT; clone_size: -; j_call: TRBJ1-3; v_call: TRBV7-2; d_call: -
cdr3_aa: CAWRSRETQYF; cdr3_nt: TGTGCCTGGAGAAGTAGAGAGACCCAGTACTTC; clone_size: -; j_call: TRBJ2-5; v_call: TRBV30; d_call: -
cdr3_aa: CASSLSQGANYGYTF; cdr3_nt: TGTGCCAGCAGCTTATCCCAGGGTGCTAACTATGGCTACACCTTC; clone_size: few; j_call: TRBJ1-2; v_call: TRBV7-9; d_call: -
cdr3_aa: CASSSTGSSYNEQFF; cdr3_nt: TGTGCCAGCAGTTCGACAGGGAGCTCCTACAATGAGCAGTTCTTC; clone_size: many; j_call: TRBJ2-1; v_call: TRBV27; d_call: TRBD1
cdr3_aa: CASSPKTGVNYGYTF; cdr3_nt: TGTGCCAGCAGCCCTAAGACAGGGGTAAACTATGGCTACACCTTC; clone_size: -; j_call: TRBJ1-2; v_call: TRBV7-2; d_call: TRBD1
cdr3_aa: CASSQRTGAPNNEQFF; cdr3_nt: TGCGCCAGCAGCCAGAGGACAGGGGCGCCCAACAATGAGCAGTTCTTC; clone_size: -; j_call: TRBJ2-1; v_call: TRBV4-3; d_call: TRBD1
cdr3_aa: CASSRRGGTTDTQYF; cdr3_nt: TGTGCCAGCAGCCGCCGCGGGGGGACCACAGATACGCAGTATTTT; clone_size: -; j_call: TRBJ2-3; v_call: TRBV7-2; d_call: TRBD2
cdr3_aa: CAGSDISGNTIYF; cdr3_nt: TGTGCCGGTTCGGACATCTCTGGAAACACCATATATTTT; clone_size: -; j_call: TRBJ1-3; v_call: TRBV5-6; d_call: -
cdr3_aa: CASSRERNSGANVLTF; cdr3_nt: TGTGCCAGCAGTCGGGAGAGGAACTCTGGGGCCAACGTCCTGACTTTC; clone_size: few; j_call: TRBJ2-6; v_call: TRBV6-1; d_call: -
cdr3_aa: CASSSLGEGDWNYGYTF; cdr3_nt: TGTGCCAGCAGTTCCCTGGGGGAGGGGGACTGGAACTATGGCTACACCTTC; clone_size: few; j_call: TRBJ1-2; v_call: TRBV27; d_call: -
cdr3_aa: CASSSGLEKLFF; cdr3_nt: TGTGCCAGCAGCTCGGGCCTTGAAAAACTGTTTTTT; clone_size: -; j_call: TRBJ1-4; v_call: TRBV7-9; d_call: -
cdr3_aa: CASSVGLAGNGQFF; cdr3_nt: TGTGCCAGCAGCGTAGGACTAGCGGGAAATGGGCAGTTCTTC; clone_size: -; j_call: TRBJ2-1; v_call: TRBV9; d_call: TRBD2
cdr3_aa: CASSTRTSGADKFF; cdr3_nt: TGTGCCAGCAGTACTAGGACTAGCGGGGCTGATAAGTTCTTC; clone_size: -; j_call: TRBJ2-1; v_call: TRBV2; d_call: TRBD2
cdr3_aa: CASSYVTAQNTEAFF; cdr3_nt: TGTGCCAGCAGTTACGTCACAGCCCAGAACACTGAAGCTTTCTTT; clone_size: few; j_call: TRBJ1-1; v_call: TRBV6-5; d_call: -
cdr3_aa: CSVAYNEQFF; cdr3_nt: TGCAGCGTCGCTTACAATGAGCAGTTCTTC; clone_size: many; j_call: TRBJ2-1; v_call: TRBV29-1; d_call: -
cdr3_aa: CASSDGGFSGRGTDTQYF; cdr3_nt: TGCGCCAGCAGTGATGGAGGGTTTTCAGGGAGGGGCACAGATACGCAGTATTTT; clone_size: once; j_call: TRBJ2-3; v_call: TRBV10-1; d_call: TRBD2
cdr3_aa: CASSLFRAHGYTF; cdr3_nt: TGTGCCAGCAGCCTTTTCCGGGCCCATGGCTACACCTTC; clone_size: few; j_call: TRBJ1-2; v_call: TRBV6-5; d_call: -
cdr3_aa: CASSTTSGTYNEQFF; cdr3_nt: TGTGCCAGCAGCACCACTAGCGGGACCTACAATGAGCAGTTCTTC; clone_size: -; j_call: TRBJ2-1; v_call: TRBV9; d_call: TRBD2
cdr3_aa: CAISESMVGDTQYF; cdr3_nt: TGTGCCATCAGTGAGTCGATGGTGGGAGATACGCAGTATTTT; clone_size: -; j_call: TRBJ2-3; v_call: TRBV10-3; d_call: -
cdr3_aa: CSAYRTLTNYGYTF; cdr3_nt: TGCAGTGCTTACCGGACGTTAACTAACTATGGCTACACCTTC; clone_size: few; j_call: TRBJ1-2; v_call: TRBV20-1; d_call: -
cdr3_aa: CSAREPFTYGYTF; cdr3_nt: TGCAGTGCTAGAGAACCTTTCACCTATGGCTACACCTTC; clone_size: -; j_call: TRBJ1-2; v_call: TRBV20-1; d_call: -
cdr3_aa: CASSTRTGQNTEAFF; cdr3_nt: TGCGCCAGCAGCACTCGGACAGGGCAGAACACTGAAGCTTTCTTT; clone_size: -; j_call: TRBJ1-1; v_call: TRBV5-1; d_call: TRBD1
cdr3_aa: CASSSAWGSFEKLFF; cdr3_nt: TGTGCCAGCAGTTCCGCCTGGGGGAGTTTTGAAAAACTGTTTTTT; clone_size: few; j_call: TRBJ1-4; v_call: TRBV25-1; d_call: -
cdr3_aa: CASSFGEKNTEAFF; cdr3_nt: TGCGCCAGCAGCTTTGGGGAAAAGAACACTGAAGCTTTCTTT; clone_size: -; j_call: TRBJ1-1; v_call: TRBV5-1; d_call: -
cdr3_aa: CASSSGGYQPQHF; cdr3_nt: TGTGCCAGCAGTTCAGGGGGCTATCAGCCCCAGCATTTT; clone_size: few; j_call: TRBJ1-5; v_call: TRBV27; d_call: TRBD1
cdr3_aa: CSVESLRDSTDTQYF; cdr3_nt: TGCAGCGTTGAGTCACTCCGGGACAGCACAGATACGCAGTATTTT; clone_size: few; j_call: TRBJ2-3; v_call: TRBV29-1; d_call: -
cdr3_aa: CASSISGGANTEAFF; cdr3_nt: TGTGCCAGCAGCATAAGTGGGGGGGCCAACACTGAAGCTTTCTTT; clone_size: -; j_call: TRBJ1-1; v_call: TRBV7-8; d_call: -
cdr3_aa: CASSSSRASYEQYF; cdr3_nt: TGTGCCAGCAGCTCAAGCCGGGCCTCCTACGAGCAGTACTTC; clone_size: -; j_call: TRBJ2-7; v_call: TRBV7-2; d_call: -